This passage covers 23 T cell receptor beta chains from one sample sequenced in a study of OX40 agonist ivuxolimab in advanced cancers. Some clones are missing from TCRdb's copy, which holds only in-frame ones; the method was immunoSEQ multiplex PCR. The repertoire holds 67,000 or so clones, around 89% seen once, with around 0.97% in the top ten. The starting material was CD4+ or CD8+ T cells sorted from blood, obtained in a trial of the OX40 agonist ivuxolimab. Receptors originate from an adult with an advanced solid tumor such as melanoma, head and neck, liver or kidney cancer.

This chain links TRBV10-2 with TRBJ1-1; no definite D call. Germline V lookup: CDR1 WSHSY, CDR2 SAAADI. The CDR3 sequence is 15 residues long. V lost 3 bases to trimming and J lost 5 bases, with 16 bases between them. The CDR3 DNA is TGCGCCAGCAGTGACCTTTCCCAGATGGTAACTGAAGCTTTCTTT. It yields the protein CASSDLSQMVTEAFF.

The CDR3 sequence: CASNTGLYQETQYF. The CDR3 bases are TGTGCCAGCAACACAGGGCTGTACCAAGAGACCCAGTACTTC. The chain joins TRBV5-6 to TRBJ2-5; D possibly corresponds to TRBD1 (6 bases). CDR1 and CDR2 (germline): SGHDT, YYEEEE. This CDR3 is built from 14 residues. V gave up 6 bases and J gave up 0 bases, with 12 bases separating them.

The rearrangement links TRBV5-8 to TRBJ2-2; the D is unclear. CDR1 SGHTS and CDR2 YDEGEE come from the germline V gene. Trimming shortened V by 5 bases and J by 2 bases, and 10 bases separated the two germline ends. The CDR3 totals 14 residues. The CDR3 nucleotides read TGTGCCAGCAGATCCCGGAGCAACACCGGGGAGCTGTTTTTT. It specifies CASRSRSNTGELFF.

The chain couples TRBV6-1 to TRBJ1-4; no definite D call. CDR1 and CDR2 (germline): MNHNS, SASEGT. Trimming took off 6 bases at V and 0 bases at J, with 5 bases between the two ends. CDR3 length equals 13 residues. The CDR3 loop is CASRVTTNEKLFF. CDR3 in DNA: TGTGCCAGCAGAGTTACAACTAATGAAAAACTGTTTTTT.

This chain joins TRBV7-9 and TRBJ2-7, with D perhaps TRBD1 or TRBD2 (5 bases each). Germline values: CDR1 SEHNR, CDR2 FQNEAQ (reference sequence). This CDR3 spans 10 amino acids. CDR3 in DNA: TGTGGATGGGGGATGTACGAGCAGTACTTC. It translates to CGWGMYEQYF.

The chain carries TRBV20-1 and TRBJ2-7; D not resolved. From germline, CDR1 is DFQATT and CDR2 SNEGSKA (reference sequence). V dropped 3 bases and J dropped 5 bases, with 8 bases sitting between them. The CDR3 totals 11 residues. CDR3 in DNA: TGCAGTGCTAGTGGATTACACGAGCAGTACTTC. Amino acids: CSASGLHEQYF.

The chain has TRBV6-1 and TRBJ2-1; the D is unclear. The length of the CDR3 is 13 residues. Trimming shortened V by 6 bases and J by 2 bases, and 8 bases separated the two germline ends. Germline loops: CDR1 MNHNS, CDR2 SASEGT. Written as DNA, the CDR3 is TGTGCCAGCAGCCTCTACACCTACAATGAGCAGTTCTTC. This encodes CASSLYTYNEQFF.

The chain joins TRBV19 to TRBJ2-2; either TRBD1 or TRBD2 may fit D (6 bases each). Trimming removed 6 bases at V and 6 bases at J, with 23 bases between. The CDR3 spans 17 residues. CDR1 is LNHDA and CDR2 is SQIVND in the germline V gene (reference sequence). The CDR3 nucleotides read TGTGCCAGTAGGGACGGGGGAATCCCACAGGGTCCCGGGGAGCTGTTTTTT. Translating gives CASRDGGIPQGPGELFF.

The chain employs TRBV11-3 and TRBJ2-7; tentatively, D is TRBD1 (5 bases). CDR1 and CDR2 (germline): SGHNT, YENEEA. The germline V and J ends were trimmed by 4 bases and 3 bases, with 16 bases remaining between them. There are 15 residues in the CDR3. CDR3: CASSSRTQSNYEQYF. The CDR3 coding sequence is TGTGCCAGCAGCTCCCGGACACAATCAAACTACGAGCAGTACTTC. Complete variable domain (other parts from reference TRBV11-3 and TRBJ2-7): EAGVVQSPRYKIIEKKQPVAFWCNPISGHNTLYWYLQNLGQGPELLIRYENEEAVDDSQLPKDRFSAERLKGVDSTLKIQPAELGDSAVYLCASSSRTQSNYEQYFGPGTRLTVT.

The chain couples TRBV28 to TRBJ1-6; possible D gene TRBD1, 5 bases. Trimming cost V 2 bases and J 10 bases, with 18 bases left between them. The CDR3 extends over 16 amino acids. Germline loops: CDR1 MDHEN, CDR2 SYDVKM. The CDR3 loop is CASSLVRLLEGSPLHF. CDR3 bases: TGTGCCAGCAGTTTAGTTAGACTTCTGGAGGGGTCACCCCTCCACTTT.

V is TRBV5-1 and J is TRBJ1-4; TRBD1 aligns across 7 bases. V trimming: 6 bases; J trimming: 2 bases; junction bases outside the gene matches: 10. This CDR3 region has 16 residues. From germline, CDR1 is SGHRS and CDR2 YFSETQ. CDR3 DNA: TGCGCCAGCACCCGACAGGGTCCTGGGACTAATGAAAAACTGTTTTTT. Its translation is CASTRQGPGTNEKLFF.

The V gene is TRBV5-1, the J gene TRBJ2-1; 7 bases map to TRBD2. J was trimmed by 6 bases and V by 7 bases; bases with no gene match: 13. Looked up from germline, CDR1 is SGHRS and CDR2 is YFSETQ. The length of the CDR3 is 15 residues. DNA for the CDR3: TGCGCCAGCCACCCACTAAGCGGGATTTCCAATGAGCAGTTCTTC. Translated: CASHPLSGISNEQFF. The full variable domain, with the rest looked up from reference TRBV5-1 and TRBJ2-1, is KAGVTQTPRYLIKTRGQQVTLSCSPISGHRSVSWYQQTPGQGLQFLFEYFSETQRNKGNFPGRFSGRQFSNSRSEMNVSTLELGDSALYLCASHPLSGISNEQFFGPGTRLTVL.

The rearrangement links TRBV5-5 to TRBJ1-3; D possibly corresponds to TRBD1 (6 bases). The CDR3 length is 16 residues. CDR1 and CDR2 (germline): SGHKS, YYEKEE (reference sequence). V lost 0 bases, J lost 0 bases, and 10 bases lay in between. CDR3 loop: CASSLVPGDSGNTIYF. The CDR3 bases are TGTGCCAGCAGCTTGGTTCCAGGGGACTCTGGAAACACCATATATTTT.

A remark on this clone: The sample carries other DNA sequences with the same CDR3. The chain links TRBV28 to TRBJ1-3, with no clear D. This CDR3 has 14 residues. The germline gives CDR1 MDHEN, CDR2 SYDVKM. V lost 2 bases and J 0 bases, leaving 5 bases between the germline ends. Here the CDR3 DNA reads TGTGCCAGCAGTTTAGTGAGCTCTGGAAACACCATATATTTT. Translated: CASSLVSSGNTIYF.

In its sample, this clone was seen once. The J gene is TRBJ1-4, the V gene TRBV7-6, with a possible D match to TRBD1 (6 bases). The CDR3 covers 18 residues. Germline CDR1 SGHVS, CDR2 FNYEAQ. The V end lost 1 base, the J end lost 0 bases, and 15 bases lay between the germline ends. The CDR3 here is CASSLGVGGSPTNEKLFF. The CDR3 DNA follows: TGTGCCAGCAGCTTAGGGGTCGGGGGCAGTCCAACTAATGAAAAACTGTTTTTT.

The CDR3 protein is CASRGQGTNYGYTF. CDR3 coding DNA: TGTGCCAGCAGGGGACAGGGGACAAACTATGGCTACACCTTC. The chain carries TRBV5-6 and TRBJ1-2; 10 bases are shared with TRBD1. CDR3 length: 14 residues. Germline V gene data show CDR1 as SGHDT and CDR2 as YYEEEE. Unmatched junction bases numbered 3, after V lost 5 bases and J lost 2 bases.

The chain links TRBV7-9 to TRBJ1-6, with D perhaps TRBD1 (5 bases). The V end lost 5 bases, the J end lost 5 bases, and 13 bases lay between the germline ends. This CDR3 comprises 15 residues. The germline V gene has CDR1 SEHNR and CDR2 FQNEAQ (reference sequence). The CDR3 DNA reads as TGTGCCAGCAGCCTCCGGGACGGCAATAATTCACCCCTCCACTTT. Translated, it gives CASSLRDGNNSPLHF.

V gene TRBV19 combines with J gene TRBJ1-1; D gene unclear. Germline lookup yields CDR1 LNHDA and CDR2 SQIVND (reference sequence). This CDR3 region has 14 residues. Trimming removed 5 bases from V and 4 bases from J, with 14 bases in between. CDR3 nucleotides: TGTGCCAGTAGTCTTGGCCTGCTCGGCACTGAAGCTTTCTTT. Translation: CASSLGLLGTEAFF.

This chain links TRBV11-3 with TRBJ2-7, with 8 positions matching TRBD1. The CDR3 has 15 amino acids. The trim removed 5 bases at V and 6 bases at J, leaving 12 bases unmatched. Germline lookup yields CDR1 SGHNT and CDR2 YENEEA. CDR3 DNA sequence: TGTGCCAGCAGCCTACGAACTAGACAGGGGTCCGAGCAGTACTTC. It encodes CASSLRTRQGSEQYF.

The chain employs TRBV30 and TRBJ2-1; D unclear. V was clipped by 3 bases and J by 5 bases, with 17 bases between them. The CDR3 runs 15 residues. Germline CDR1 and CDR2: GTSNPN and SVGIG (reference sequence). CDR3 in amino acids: CAWSLASSADNEQFF. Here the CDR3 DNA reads TGTGCCTGGAGCTTGGCCTCCTCGGCGGACAATGAGCAGTTCTTC.

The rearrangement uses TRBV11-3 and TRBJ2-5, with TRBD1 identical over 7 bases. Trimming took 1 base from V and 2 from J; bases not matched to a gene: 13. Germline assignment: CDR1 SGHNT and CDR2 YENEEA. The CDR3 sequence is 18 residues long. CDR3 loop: CASSLGGPGTVIQETQYF. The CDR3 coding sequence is TGTGCCAGCAGCTTAGGAGGGCCCGGGACAGTCATACAAGAGACCCAGTACTTC.

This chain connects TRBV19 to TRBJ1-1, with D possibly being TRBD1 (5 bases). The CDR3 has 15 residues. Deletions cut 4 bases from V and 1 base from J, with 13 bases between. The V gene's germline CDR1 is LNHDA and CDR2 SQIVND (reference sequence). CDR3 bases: TGTGCCAGTAGTACGGGGACGGCGGAGAACACTGAAGCTTTCTTT. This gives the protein CASSTGTAENTEAFF.

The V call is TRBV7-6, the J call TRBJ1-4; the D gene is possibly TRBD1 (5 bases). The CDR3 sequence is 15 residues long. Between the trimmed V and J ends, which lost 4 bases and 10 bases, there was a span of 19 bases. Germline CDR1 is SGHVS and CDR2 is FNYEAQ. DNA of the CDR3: TGTGCCAGCAGCTCATCGAGGGCGGCAGGGTCAAAACTGTTTTTT. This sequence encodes CASSSSRAAGSKLFF. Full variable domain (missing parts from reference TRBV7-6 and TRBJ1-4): GAGVSQSPRYKVTKRGQDVALRCDPISGHVSLYWYRQALGQGPEFLTYFNYEAQQDKSGLPNDRFSAERPEGSISTLTIQRTEQRDSAMYRCASSSSRAAGSKLFFGSGTQLSVL.